The 26 T cell receptor beta chains below were found in one sample sequenced in a study of T cells in localized non-small cell lung cancer. Sequencing used immunoSEQ multiplex PCR; TCRdb keeps in-frame clones, though not all of them. The profile shows around 33,000 clones, 82% of them singletons. Source: peripheral blood, taken before any cancer treatment. These receptors all stem from a male donor at least 60 years old with stage III squamous cell lung carcinoma.

This clone was counted between two and nine times. The chain joins TRBV20-1 to TRBJ2-5, with unresolved D. Germline V gene data show CDR1 as DFQATT and CDR2 as SNEGSKA (reference sequence). Trimming pared 3 bases from V and 5 bases from J, leaving 7 bases between. The CDR3 sequence is 11 residues long. The CDR3 DNA follows: TGCAGTGCTAGTACGGGCGAGACCCAGTACTTC. Encoded protein: CSASTGETQYF.

The rearrangement links TRBV30 to TRBJ1-1; D remains ambiguous. The germline V gene encodes CDR1 GTSNPN and CDR2 SVGIG (reference sequence). The germline V and J ends were trimmed by 3 bases and 4 bases, with 12 bases remaining between them. The length of the CDR3 is 13 residues. CDR3 protein: CAWSEGWSTEAFF. DNA for the CDR3: TGTGCCTGGAGCGAAGGGTGGAGCACTGAAGCTTTCTTT. The full variable domain, with the rest looked up from reference TRBV30 and TRBJ1-1, is SQTIHQWPATLVQPVGSPLSLECTVEGTSNPNLYWYRQAAGRGLQLLFYSVGIGQISSEVPQNLSASRPQDRQFILSSKKLLLSDSGFYLCAWSEGWSTEAFFGQGTRLTVV.

The gene calls are TRBV18 and TRBJ1-2; 7 positions match TRBD1. CDR1 and CDR2 (germline): KGHSH, LQKENI. The length of the CDR3 is 13 residues. With 3 bases clipped from V and 4 bases from J, the junction kept 2 bases outside the gene matches. CDR3 in DNA: TGTGCCAGCTCACCCCGGGACAGCTATGGCTACACCTTC. It translates to CASSPRDSYGYTF.

The chain uses TRBV11-3 and TRBJ2-1; tentatively, D is TRBD2 (6 bases). This CDR3 region has 16 residues. Germline V gene data show CDR1 as SGHNT and CDR2 as YENEEA. Trimming pared 1 base from V and 0 bases from J, leaving 10 bases between. For the CDR3, the DNA is TGTGCCAGCAGCTTAGGCGGGGTGAGCTCCTACAATGAGCAGTTCTTC. This gives the protein CASSLGGVSSYNEQFF.

The chain couples TRBV27 to TRBJ2-6; the match to TRBD1 covers 7 bases. In germline, CDR1 is MNHEY, CDR2 SMNVEV (reference sequence). Trimming at V came to 5 bases and at J to 3 bases, leaving 13 bases not matched to a gene. This CDR3 has 18 amino acids. The CDR3 loop reads CASSLGQAKGIGANVLTF. CDR3 bases: TGTGCCAGCAGTCTTGGACAGGCCAAGGGAATTGGGGCCAACGTCCTGACTTTC.

The chain has TRBV25-1 and TRBJ1-1; D is ambiguous. CDR1 and CDR2 (germline): MGHDK, SYGVNS. The CDR3 loop spans 13 amino acids. V shed 0 bases and J shed 8 bases, with 10 bases lying between them. The CDR3 sequence is CASSEYSQREAFF. DNA for the CDR3: TGTGCCAGCAGTGAATATTCACAGAGAGAAGCTTTCTTT.

This sequence joins TRBV5-1 and TRBJ2-5, with 10 bases fitting TRBD1. The CDR3 runs to 15 residues. V lost 0 bases to trimming and J lost 3 bases; unmatched junction nucleotides: 2. The germline V gene has CDR1 SGHRS and CDR2 YFSETQ. The CDR3 sequence is CASSLGGTGEETQYF. The CDR3 DNA reads TGCGCCAGCAGCTTGGGAGGGACAGGGGAAGAGACCCAGTACTTC.

The chain uses TRBV7-6 and TRBJ1-4; perhaps TRBD1 as D (5 bases). Germline loops: CDR1 SGHVS, CDR2 FNYEAQ. The CDR3 extends over 17 amino acids. V was shortened by 1 base and J by 0 bases, with 12 bases between the two germline ends. The CDR3 region is CASSLGAGRATNEKLFF. The CDR3 DNA reads TGTGCCAGCAGCTTAGGGGCAGGGAGGGCAACTAATGAAAAACTGTTTTTT.

V gene TRBV11-2 combines with J gene TRBJ1-4, with TRBD1 matching over 9 bases. This CDR3 is built from 15 residues. CDR1 is SGHAT, CDR2 FQNNGV, per germline. V dropped 5 bases and J dropped 5; count of bases not matched to a gene: 6. The CDR3 region is CASSAHRGRNEKLFF. The CDR3 DNA follows: TGTGCCAGCAGCGCACACAGGGGGCGGAATGAAAAACTGTTTTTT. The entire variable domain, with the rest obtained from reference TRBV11-2 and TRBJ1-4, is as follows: EAGVAQSPRYKIIEKRQSVAFWCNPISGHATLYWYQQILGQGPKLLIQFQNNGVVDDSQLPKDRFSAERLKGVDSTLKIQPAKLEDSAVYLCASSAHRGRNEKLFFGSGTQLSVL.

This clone was detected only a few times. The rearrangement joins TRBV2 to TRBJ1-1; D gene unclear. The CDR3 spans 13 residues. V shed 8 bases and J shed 4 bases, with 14 bases lying between them. Germline CDR1 SNHLY, CDR2 FYNNEI. The CDR3 sequence: CASESPDGTEAFF. For the CDR3, the DNA is TGTGCCAGCGAGAGCCCAGACGGCACTGAAGCTTTCTTT.

This rearrangement joins TRBV5-4 to TRBJ1-2; TRBD1 is a possible D gene (6 bases). The length of the CDR3 is 14 residues. Trimming cost V 3 bases and J 4 bases, with 13 bases left between them. The germline gives CDR1 SGHNT, CDR2 YYREEE (reference sequence). In DNA, the CDR3 is TGTGCCAGCAGCTCCAGGGTAGGGGGCTATGGCTACACCTTC. Translated, it gives CASSSRVGGYGYTF.

The chain joins TRBV7-9 to TRBJ1-3; the D gene is possibly TRBD1 (5 bases). This CDR3 has 15 residues. V was pared by 5 bases and J by 4 bases, with 15 bases between. Looked up from germline, CDR1 is SEHNR and CDR2 is FQNEAQ (reference sequence). The CDR3 reads CASSPRTAGGNTIYF. DNA for the CDR3: TGTGCCAGCAGCCCCCGGACCGCAGGGGGAAACACCATATATTTT.

This clone was counted a few times. The V and J genes are TRBV18 and TRBJ1-1, with D unresolved. The V gene's germline CDR1 is KGHSH and CDR2 LQKENI. Trimming shortened V by 3 bases and J by 5 bases, and 19 bases separated the two germline ends. The CDR3 is made up of 16 amino acids. The CDR3 protein is CASSPLGPERNTEAFF. The CDR3 nucleotides are TGTGCCAGCTCACCGTTAGGGCCCGAAAGGAATACTGAAGCTTTCTTT. Supplemented by reference TRBV18 and TRBJ1-1, the full variable domain reads NAGVMQNPRHLVRRRGQEARLRCSPMKGHSHVYWYRQLPEEGLKFMVYLQKENIIDESGMPKERFSAEFPKEGPSILRIQQVVRGDSAAYFCASSPLGPERNTEAFFGQGTRLTVV.

This clone was counted between two and nine times. V usage is TRBV6-5 and J usage is TRBJ1-2; TRBD1 matches 7 bases. Trimming cost V 4 bases and J 3 bases; bases outside gene matches: 11. The germline V gene has CDR1 MNHEY and CDR2 SVGAGI. The CDR3 runs to 16 residues. CDR3 DNA sequence: TGTGCCAGCAGTTCCGGGACAGCTACCAAAGACTATGGCTACACCTTC. Residues: CASSSGTATKDYGYTF.

CDR3 DNA sequence: TGTGCCAGCAGCTTACAGGTGAACACTGAAGCTTTCTTT. This translates into CASSLQVNTEAFF. The rearrangement uses TRBV7-9 and TRBJ1-1; D not certain. Germline V CDR1 and CDR2: SEHNR, FQNEAQ (reference sequence). The CDR3 length is 13 residues. The V end was cut by 2 bases, the J end by 0 bases, with 4 bases between.

CDR3 in DNA: TGTGCCTGGAGCTGGGCAGGTCTTTCATCAGCTTTCTTT. Its protein product is CAWSWAGLSSAFF. The chain links TRBV30 to TRBJ1-1; D remains ambiguous. The CDR3 is 13 residues long. Trimming removed 3 bases from V and 10 bases from J, with 18 bases in between. Germline-derived CDR1 and CDR2 are GTSNPN and SVGIG (reference sequence).

The rearrangement links TRBV7-3 to TRBJ1-6; D ambiguous. Per the germline V gene, CDR1 is SGHTA and CDR2 is FQGTGA. The V gene lost 3 bases and the J gene lost 7 bases, with 7 bases spanning the gap. The CDR3 covers 13 residues. CDR3 sequence: CASSFTANSPLHF. The DNA of the CDR3 is TGTGCCAGCAGCTTCACGGCGAATTCACCCCTCCACTTT.

About this clone: Other DNA sequences within the sample encode an identical CDR3. CDR3: CASSSNTEAFF. CDR3 bases: TGTGCCAGCAGTTCGAACACTGAAGCTTTCTTT. The chain combines TRBV2 with TRBJ1-1; D remains ambiguous. The V and J ends lost 5 bases and 1 base respectively, with 2 bases between them. Looked up from germline, CDR1 is SNHLY and CDR2 is FYNNEI. This CDR3 contains 11 residues. The whole variable domain, remainder taken from reference TRBV2 and TRBJ1-1, is EPEVTQTPSHQVTQMGQEVILRCVPISNHLYFYWYRQILGQKVEFLVSFYNNEISEKSEIFDDQFSVERPDGSNFTLKIRSTKLEDSAMYFCASSSNTEAFFGQGTRLTVV.

The V and J genes are TRBV25-1 and TRBJ1-3; D unclear. The V and J ends lost 6 bases and 0 bases respectively, with 9 bases between them. Per the germline V gene, CDR1 is MGHDK and CDR2 is SYGVNS. The CDR3 has 14 residues. DNA of the CDR3: TGTGCCAGCAGGGCCGTGGGCTCTGGAAACACCATATATTTT. Translating it yields CASRAVGSGNTIYF.

This chain connects TRBV5-1 to TRBJ1-5; D is unclear. V gave up 1 base and J gave up 2 bases, with 10 bases separating them. Germline values: CDR1 SGHRS, CDR2 YFSETQ. There are 15 residues in the CDR3. The CDR3 reads CASSLFPNGNQPQHF. The DNA of the CDR3 is TGCGCCAGCAGCTTGTTTCCCAACGGCAATCAGCCCCAGCATTTT.

The chain is built from TRBV6-5 and TRBJ2-7; the match to TRBD2 covers 10 bases. Germline V gives CDR1 MNHEY, CDR2 SVGAGI. The V gene end was trimmed by 6 bases and the J gene end by 1 base; junction bases not matched to a gene: 6. This CDR3 has 15 amino acids. CDR3 in amino acids: CASSPSGSSSYEQYF. Written as DNA, the CDR3 is TGTGCCAGCAGCCCTAGCGGGAGTTCGTCCTACGAGCAGTACTTC.

This CDR3 reads CASSRTGPGDTQYF. The CDR3 DNA reads as TGCGCCAGCAGTCGGACCGGCCCCGGCGATACGCAGTATTTT. This chain links TRBV10-1 with TRBJ2-3; D gene unclear. V lost 5 bases to trimming and J lost 6 bases, with 15 bases between them. The germline V gene has CDR1 WNHNN and CDR2 SYGVQD (reference sequence). This CDR3 contains 14 residues.

This chain connects TRBV13 to TRBJ1-2; D not certain. V was shortened by 4 bases and J by 6 bases, with 21 bases between the two germline ends. This CDR3 is 16 amino acids long. Germline lookup yields CDR1 PRHDT and CDR2 FYEKMQ (reference sequence). CDR3 DNA sequence: TGTGCCAGCAGCTCATGGGATAGGGAGGATTTGGATGGCTACACCTTC. Translating it yields CASSSWDREDLDGYTF.

V is TRBV20-1 and J is TRBJ1-3; unclear D gene. In germline, CDR1 is DFQATT, CDR2 SNEGSKA (reference sequence). Trimming took 2 bases from V and 3 from J, leaving 2 bases between them. CDR3 size: 11 residues. This CDR3 reads CSARLGNTIYF. The CDR3, as DNA: TGCAGTGCTAGACTTGGAAACACCATATATTTT.

This clone was observed a handful of times. This chain uses TRBV7-3 with TRBJ2-3; TRBD2 is a possible D gene (5 bases). CDR1 SGHTA and CDR2 FQGTGA come from the germline V gene. Between the trimmed V and J ends, which lost 1 base and 9 bases, there was a span of 14 bases. This CDR3 is 14 amino acids long. Here the CDR3 reads CASSLRSGLSTQYF. In DNA, the CDR3 is TGTGCCAGCAGCTTAAGGAGCGGCCTGTCAACGCAGTATTTT. Looking up the rest from reference TRBV7-3 and TRBJ2-3 gives the full variable domain: GAGVSQTPSNKVTEKGKYVELRCDPISGHTALYWYRQSLGQGPEFLIYFQGTGAADDSGLPNDRFFAVRPEGSVSTLKIQRTERGDSAVYLCASSLRSGLSTQYFGPGTRLTVL.

This clone appeared a single time. The chain couples TRBV19 to TRBJ2-2; D uncertain. Germline lookup yields CDR1 LNHDA and CDR2 SQIVND (reference sequence). V was shortened by 0 bases and J by 8 bases, with 7 bases between the two germline ends. The CDR3 loop spans 13 amino acids. In nucleotides, the CDR3 is TGTGCCAGTAGTATAGATCGGAAAGGGGAGCTGTTTTTT. Encoded protein: CASSIDRKGELFF.